This T cell receptor (beta chain) was captured by sequencing in a study of radiotherapy plus CTLA-4 blockade in lung cancer. The repertoire was sequenced with immunoSEQ multiplex PCR; TCRdb's copy has only in-frame clones and lacks some. Of around 59,000 clones listed, 72% are singletons. V shed 4 bases, J shed 6 bases, and the junction held 5 bases outside the gene matches. Germline V lookup: CDR1 SEHNR, CDR2 FQNEAQ (reference sequence). The CDR3 length is 14 residues. Whole-study findings and limits: TCR clones of tumor origin grew in blood after radiotherapy plus ipilimumab.

This clone was counted a single time. The antigen is not known. This sequence joins TRBV7-9 and TRBJ1-5, with TRBD1 matching over 8 bases. This sequence originates from a human donor with non-small cell lung cancer whose response to radiotherapy plus ipilimumab could not be evaluated. This specimen consisted of peripheral blood, obtained from a patient treated with radiotherapy plus ipilimumab. CDR3 residues: CASSYPGGGQPQHF. As DNA, the CDR3 is TGTGCCAGCAGCTACCCAGGGGGCGGTCAGCCCCAGCATTTT.